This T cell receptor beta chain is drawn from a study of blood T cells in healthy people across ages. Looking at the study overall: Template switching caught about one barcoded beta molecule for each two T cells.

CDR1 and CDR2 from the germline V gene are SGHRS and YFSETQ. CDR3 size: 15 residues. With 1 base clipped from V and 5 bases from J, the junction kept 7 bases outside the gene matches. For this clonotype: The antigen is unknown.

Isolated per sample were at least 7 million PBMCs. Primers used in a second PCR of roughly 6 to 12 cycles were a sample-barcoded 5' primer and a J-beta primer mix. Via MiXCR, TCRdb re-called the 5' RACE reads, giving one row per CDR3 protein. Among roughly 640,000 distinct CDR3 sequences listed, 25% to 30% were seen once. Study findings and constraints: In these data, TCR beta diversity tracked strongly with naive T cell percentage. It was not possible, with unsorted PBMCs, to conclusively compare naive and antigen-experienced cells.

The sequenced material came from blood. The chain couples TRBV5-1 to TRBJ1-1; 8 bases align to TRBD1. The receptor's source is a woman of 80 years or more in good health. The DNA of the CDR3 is TGCGCCAGCAGCTTGAACAGGGGGGTTCGGACTGAAGCTTTCTTT. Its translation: CASSLNRGVRTEAFF.